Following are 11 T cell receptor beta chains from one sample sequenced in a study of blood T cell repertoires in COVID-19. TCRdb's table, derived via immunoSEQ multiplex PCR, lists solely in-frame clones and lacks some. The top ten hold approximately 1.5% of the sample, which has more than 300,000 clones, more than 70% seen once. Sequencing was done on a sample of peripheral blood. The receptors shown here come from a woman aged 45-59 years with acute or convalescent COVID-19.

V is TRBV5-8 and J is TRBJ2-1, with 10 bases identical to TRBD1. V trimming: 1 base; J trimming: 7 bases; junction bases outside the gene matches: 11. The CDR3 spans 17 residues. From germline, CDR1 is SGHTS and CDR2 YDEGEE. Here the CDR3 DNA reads TGTGCCAGCAGCTTGCACCCCGCGGGACAGGGGAGGAATGAGCAGTTCTTC. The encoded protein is CASSLHPAGQGRNEQFF.

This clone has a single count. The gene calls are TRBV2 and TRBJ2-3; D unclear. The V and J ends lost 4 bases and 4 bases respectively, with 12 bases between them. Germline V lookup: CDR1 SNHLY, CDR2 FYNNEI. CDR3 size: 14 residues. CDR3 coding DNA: TGTGCCAGCAGTGCAGTGATAGCTTCAGATACGCAGTATTTT. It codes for CASSAVIASDTQYF.

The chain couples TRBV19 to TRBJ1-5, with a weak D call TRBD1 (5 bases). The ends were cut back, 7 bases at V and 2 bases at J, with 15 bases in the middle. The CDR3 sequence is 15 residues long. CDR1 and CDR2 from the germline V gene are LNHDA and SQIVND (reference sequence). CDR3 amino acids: CASIAGGAGNQPQHF. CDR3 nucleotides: TGTGCCAGTATTGCAGGTGGGGCGGGCAATCAGCCCCAGCATTTT.

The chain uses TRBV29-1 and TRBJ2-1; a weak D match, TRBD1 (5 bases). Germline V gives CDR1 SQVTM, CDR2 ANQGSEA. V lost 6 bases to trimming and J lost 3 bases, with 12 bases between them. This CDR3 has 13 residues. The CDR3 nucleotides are TGCAGCGTCTCAGGGAAGAGCTACAATGAGCAGTTCTTC. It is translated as CSVSGKSYNEQFF.

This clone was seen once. Written as DNA, the CDR3 is TGTGCCAGCAGCTTAGCGGCAAACGATAATGAAAAACTGTTTTTT. This codes for CASSLAANDNEKLFF. The chain joins TRBV7-9 to TRBJ1-4; no reliable D call. V shed 0 bases and J shed 4 bases, with 9 bases lying between them. CDR3 size: 15 residues. Germline V gene lookup returns CDR1 SEHNR and CDR2 FQNEAQ (reference sequence).

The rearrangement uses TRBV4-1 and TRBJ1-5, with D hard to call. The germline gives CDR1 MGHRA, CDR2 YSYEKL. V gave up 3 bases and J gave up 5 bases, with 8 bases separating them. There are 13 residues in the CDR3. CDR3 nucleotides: TGCGCCAGCAGCCAGGGTGCGGATCAGCCCCAGCATTTT. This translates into CASSQGADQPQHF.

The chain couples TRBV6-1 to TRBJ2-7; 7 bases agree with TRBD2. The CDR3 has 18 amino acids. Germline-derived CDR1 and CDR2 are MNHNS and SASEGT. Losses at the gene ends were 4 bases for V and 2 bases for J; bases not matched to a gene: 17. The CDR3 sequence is CASSGSPKRSGTPYEQYF. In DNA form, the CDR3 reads TGTGCCAGCAGTGGCTCCCCAAAAAGGAGCGGGACCCCCTACGAGCAGTACTTC.

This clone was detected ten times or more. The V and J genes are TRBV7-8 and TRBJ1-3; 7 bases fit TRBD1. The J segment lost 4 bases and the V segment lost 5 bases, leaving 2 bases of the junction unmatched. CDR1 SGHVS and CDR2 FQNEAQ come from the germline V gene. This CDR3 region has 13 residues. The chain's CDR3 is CASSPGGGNTIYF. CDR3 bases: TGTGCCAGCAGCCCAGGGGGGGGAAACACCATATATTTT.

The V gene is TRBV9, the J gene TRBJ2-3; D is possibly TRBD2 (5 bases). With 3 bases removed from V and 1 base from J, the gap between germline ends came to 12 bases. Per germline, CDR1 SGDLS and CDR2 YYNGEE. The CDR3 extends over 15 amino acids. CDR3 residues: CASSAPLRGTDTQYF. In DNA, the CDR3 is TGTGCCAGCAGCGCACCCTTGCGGGGCACAGATACGCAGTATTTT.

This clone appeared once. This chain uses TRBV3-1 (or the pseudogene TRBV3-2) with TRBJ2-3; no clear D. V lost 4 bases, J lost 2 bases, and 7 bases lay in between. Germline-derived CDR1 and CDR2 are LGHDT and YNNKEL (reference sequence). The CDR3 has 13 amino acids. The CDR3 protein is CASSPEVTDTQYF. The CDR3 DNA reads TGTGCCAGCAGCCCCGAGGTCACAGATACGCAGTATTTT.

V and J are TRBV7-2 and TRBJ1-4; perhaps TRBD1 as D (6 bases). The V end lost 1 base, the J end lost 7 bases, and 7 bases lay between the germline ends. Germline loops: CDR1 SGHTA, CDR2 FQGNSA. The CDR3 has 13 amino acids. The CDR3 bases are TGTGCCAGCAGCTTAGTAGGGGGTGAAAAACTGTTTTTT. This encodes CASSLVGGEKLFF.